The present T cell receptor (beta chain) was sequenced within a study of shared clonotypes between healthy human individuals. Trimming took 1 base from V and 0 from J, leaving 7 bases between them. The CDR3 covers 15 residues. From germline, CDR1 is SGHAT and CDR2 FQDESV (reference sequence). Regarding the study as a whole: Genetic and exposure-history diversity was limited by the small donor number.

In regard to this clone: Its specificity is not known.

The investigators split CD4+ cells into a CD45RA+ naive subset and a CD45RA-negative memory subset. Using immunoSEQ multiplex PCR, the repertoire was profiled, and TCRdb retains in-frame clones only, with some absent. The sample carries roughly 760,000 clones, about 74% recorded once. The rearrangement uses TRBV11-1 and TRBJ1-5; D call uncertain. The clonotype originates from a woman aged 30 to 39 in good health. Sequenced sample: memory CD4+ T cells sorted from blood. Subset: CD45RA-negative fraction. As DNA, the CDR3 is TGTGCCAGCAGCTTAGACAGAAATAGCAATCAGCCCCAGCATTTT. It encodes CASSLDRNSNQPQHF.